Listed here are 28 T cell receptor beta chains from one sample, sequenced in a study of regulatory T cells in long-lasting Graves disease (TCRdb year 2021). According to the study, the label for this sample's time point signals: newly diagnosed GD, antithyroid drugs for less than 3 months. For both TCR sequencing and RNA sequencing, RNA was extracted from PBMCs using TRIzol. Libraries were built with multiplex PCR. The sequencing machine was an Illumina HiSeq 4000. iRepertoire HTBI primers and Arm-PCR amplification of CDR3 regions were used to construct TCR beta libraries. Using fastp at Q25 and MiXCR, TCRdb reprocessed the public reads and kept productive beta chains. Under each unique CDR3 protein, matching rows form one entry showing the most common genes and DNA. The sample table holds 200,000 to 250,000 distinct CDR3 sequences, of which approximately 16% were seen once. The ten largest clones add up to approximately 20% of the sample.

The sequencing used peripheral blood mononuclear cells (PBMCs), collected at new diagnosis, from a patient treated with antithyroid drugs. The receptors stem from a female donor with Graves disease.

This clonotype was observed many times. The chain employs TRBV9 and TRBJ1-6; D remains unclear. The CDR3 has 14 residues. The V and J ends lost 1 base and 6 bases respectively, with 8 bases between them. The germline CDR1 and CDR2 sequences are SGDLS and YYNGEE. The CDR3 sequence: CASSVSDGNSPLHF. In DNA, the CDR3 is TGTGCCAGCAGCGTATCAGACGGTAATTCACCCCTCCACTTT. Combining the CDR3 with reference TRBV9 and TRBJ1-6 gives the whole variable domain DSGVTQTPKHLITATGQRVTLRCSPRSGDLSVYWYQQSLDQGLQFLIQYYNGEERAKGNILERFSAQQFPDLHSELNLSSLELGDSALYFCASSVSDGNSPLHFGNGTRLTVT.

The rearrangement joins TRBV28 to TRBJ2-1; 10 bases line up with TRBD1. J lost 4 bases, V lost 5 bases, and 5 bases had no gene match. CDR3 length equals 15 residues. The germline V gene encodes CDR1 MDHEN and CDR2 SYDVKM. CDR3: CASSPDRGSYNEQFF. The CDR3 DNA reads as TGTGCCAGCAGTCCGGACAGGGGGTCGTACAATGAGCAGTTCTTC.

The chain recombines TRBV14 with TRBJ2-7, with D uncertain. CDR3 length: 14 amino acids. Looked up from germline, CDR1 is SGHDN and CDR2 is FVKESK. Trimming left V 1 base short and J 2 bases short, with 9 bases between. CDR3 protein: CASSQGVGPYEQYF. The DNA for the CDR3 is TGTGCCAGCAGCCAAGGGGTCGGGCCCTACGAGCAGTACTTC.

This clonotype was counted ten times or more. The J gene is TRBJ1-1, the V gene TRBV11-2; 7 positions match TRBD1. The germline CDR1 and CDR2 sequences are SGHAT and FQNNGV. V shed 3 bases, J shed 7 bases, and the junction held 8 bases outside the gene matches. CDR3 size: 14 residues. The CDR3 reads CASSLGTVGVEAFF. As DNA, the CDR3 is TGTGCCAGCAGCTTGGGGACAGTAGGGGTTGAAGCTTTCTTT.

This clonotype was seen many times. The chain is built from TRBV6-5 and TRBJ1-1; D is uncertain. Trimming removed 4 bases at V and 8 bases at J, with 14 bases between. Germline V CDR1 and CDR2: MNHEY, SVGAGI. The CDR3 contains 13 residues. CDR3 sequence reads: CASSSNRATEAFF. The CDR3 DNA reads TGTGCCAGCAGTTCTAACAGAGCTACCGAAGCTTTCTTT.

This clonotype occurred once. The V call is TRBV12-3 or TRBV12-4, the J call TRBJ1-2, with D possibly TRBD1 on 6 matching bases. The germline V and J ends were trimmed by 7 bases and 8 bases, with 23 bases remaining between them. The CDR3 is 15 amino acids. The CDR3 DNA is TGTGCCAGCATCCCCACCCTGGGGGGCACGAACGGCTACACCTTC. It is translated as CASIPTLGGTNGYTF.

This clonotype was seen ten or more times. The chain employs TRBV18 and TRBJ1-1; D ambiguous. Germline V gene data show CDR1 as KGHSH and CDR2 as LQKENI. The V gene lost 0 bases and the J gene lost 1 base, with 6 bases spanning the gap. This CDR3 is built from 14 residues. The CDR3 DNA follows: TGTGCCAGCTCACCACCAGGACCGAACACTGAAGCTTTCTTT. It translates to CASSPPGPNTEAFF.

This clonotype was seen many times. This chain uses TRBV11-1 with TRBJ1-1, with D perhaps TRBD1 (6 bases). The V end was cut by 4 bases, the J end by 0 bases, with 18 bases between. This CDR3 is 17 amino acids long. Germline V gene lookup returns CDR1 SGHAT and CDR2 FQDESV (reference sequence). Here the CDR3 reads CASSSGQTGPLNTEAFF. As DNA, the CDR3 is TGTGCCAGCAGCTCAGGACAGACCGGACCCTTGAACACTGAAGCTTTCTTT.

At least ten counts were recorded for this clonotype. The chain couples TRBV19 to TRBJ1-5; D remains unclear. Germline CDR1 is LNHDA and CDR2 is SQIVND (reference sequence). V was pared by 5 bases and J by 6 bases, with 11 bases between. This CDR3 has 13 residues. CDR3 nucleotides: TGTGCCAGTAGTTGGGGTCGCGGTCAGCCCCAGCATTTT. Protein product: CASSWGRGQPQHF.

The rearrangement links TRBV7-9 to TRBJ1-2; D is perhaps TRBD1 (5 bases). The CDR3 consists of 14 residues. Deletions cut 2 bases from V and 6 bases from J, with 13 bases between. Per germline, CDR1 SEHNR and CDR2 FQNEAQ (reference sequence). CDR3 sequence (DNA): TGTGCCAGCAGCTTAACCGCAGGGTTGGATGGCTACACCTTC. Translated, it gives CASSLTAGLDGYTF.

This clonotype was picked up many times. This sequence joins TRBV30 and TRBJ1-4, with D tentatively TRBD1 (6 bases). V lost 2 bases and J lost 14, with 9 bases in between. The CDR3 loop spans 10 amino acids. Germline V gives CDR1 GTSNPN, CDR2 SVGIG (reference sequence). The CDR3 coding sequence is TGTGCCTGGAGTCAGGGGATCCTGTTTTTT. The encoded protein is CAWSQGILFF.

This rearrangement joins TRBV2 to TRBJ2-1; 13 bases fit TRBD2. Germline CDR1 reads SNHLY; CDR2 reads FYNNEI. The CDR3 spans 16 residues. The V segment lost 6 bases and the J segment 2 bases; nucleotides outside the gene matches: 4. CDR3 nucleotide sequence: TGTGCCAGCAGACCACTAGCGGGAGGGCCCTACAATGAGCAGTTCTTC. This sequence encodes CASRPLAGGPYNEQFF. Variable domain in full (rest from reference TRBV2 and TRBJ2-1): EPEVTQTPSHQVTQMGQEVILRCVPISNHLYFYWYRQILGQKVEFLVSFYNNEISEKSEIFDDQFSVERPDGSNFTLKIRSTKLEDSAMYFCASRPLAGGPYNEQFFGPGTRLTVL.

There are many counts of this clonotype. The chain joins TRBV18 to TRBJ2-5; TRBD2 matches 7 bases. This CDR3 has 17 residues. Germline trimming cut 3 bases from V and 3 bases from J; bases unmatched to any gene: 13. Germline values: CDR1 KGHSH, CDR2 LQKENI. CDR3 nucleotides: TGTGCCAGCTCACCCTCCCTGGGGGAGGGCCTCGAAGAGACCCAGTACTTC. It specifies CASSPSLGEGLEETQYF.

In this sample, this clonotype turned up many times. The chain uses TRBV6-5 and TRBJ1-2; 8 bases are shared with TRBD1. This CDR3 region has 15 residues. The J segment lost 4 bases and the V segment lost 0 bases, leaving 4 bases of the junction unmatched. Germline lookup yields CDR1 MNHEY and CDR2 SVGAGI. The chain's CDR3 is CASSYSDRGSYGYTF. The CDR3 nucleotides are TGTGCCAGCAGTTACTCAGACAGGGGATCCTATGGCTACACCTTC.

In this sample, this clonotype turned up many times. The chain uses TRBV6-5 and TRBJ2-1; D unresolved. Between the trimmed V and J ends, which lost 2 bases and 2 bases, there was a span of 7 bases. There are 14 residues in the CDR3. In germline, CDR1 is MNHEY, CDR2 SVGAGI. The CDR3 is CASSYSQTYNEQFF. CDR3 nucleotides: TGTGCCAGCAGTTACAGCCAGACCTACAATGAGCAGTTCTTC.

The chain couples TRBV2 to TRBJ1-2; 10 bases are shared with TRBD1. Germline lookup yields CDR1 SNHLY and CDR2 FYNNEI. V lost 6 bases to trimming and J lost 3 bases; unmatched junction nucleotides: 7. The CDR3 contains 15 residues. As DNA, the CDR3 is TGTGCCAGCAGGGCCCGGACAGGGGGACACTATGGCTACACCTTC. Translated: CASRARTGGHYGYTF.

The chain has TRBV6-5 and TRBJ1-1, with 8 bases matching TRBD1. CDR3 length: 16 residues. V shed 0 bases and J 1 base; nucleotides not matched to a gene: 4. Germline CDR1 reads MNHEY; CDR2 reads SVGAGI. This chain's CDR3 is CASSYSTGVGNTEAFF. CDR3 coding DNA: TGTGCCAGCAGTTACTCGACAGGGGTGGGGAACACTGAAGCTTTCTTT.

This clonotype was counted many times. CDR3 region: CASSLDNADEQFF. As DNA, the CDR3 is TGTGCCAGCAGCTTAGATAATGCGGATGAGCAGTTCTTC. The V call is TRBV11-2, the J call TRBJ2-1, with D hard to call. The CDR3 has 13 residues. Trimming took off 0 bases at V and 8 bases at J, with 8 bases between the two ends. Germline CDR1 is SGHAT and CDR2 is FQNNGV.

This clonotype was seen many times. The rearrangement uses TRBV2 and TRBJ2-3; perhaps TRBD2 as D (5 bases). Germline lookup yields CDR1 SNHLY and CDR2 FYNNEI. This CDR3 region has 14 residues. V dropped 6 bases and J dropped 2 bases, with 12 bases sitting between them. CDR3 sequence reads: CASSPERVTDTQYF. The CDR3 DNA sequence: TGTGCCAGCAGCCCTGAGAGGGTCACAGATACGCAGTATTTT.

This clonotype occurred many times. The V call is TRBV27, the J call TRBJ2-2, with unresolved D. V lost 0 bases and J 5 bases, leaving 10 bases between the germline ends. Germline V gives CDR1 MNHEY, CDR2 SMNVEV (reference sequence). The CDR3 has 15 residues. The CDR3 region has the DNA TGTGCCAGCAGTTTATCAGGAATAAGGACCGGGGAGCTGTTTTTT. The encoded protein is CASSLSGIRTGELFF.

This clonotype appeared many times. V gene TRBV12-3 or TRBV12-4 combines with J gene TRBJ2-3, with 9 bases that match TRBD2. After removal of 7 bases from V and 1 base from J, the junction contained 9 bases not matched to a gene. The CDR3 length is 16 residues. The CDR3, as DNA: TGTGCCAGCAAGAAGGGCGGGAGGGCCGGCACAGATACGCAGTATTTT. It specifies CASKKGGRAGTDTQYF.

This clonotype has at least ten counts. The chain carries TRBV6-5 and TRBJ1-1; 7 positions agree with TRBD1. The V segment lost 2 bases and the J segment 0 bases; nucleotides outside the gene matches: 6. This CDR3 region has 16 residues. Germline values: CDR1 MNHEY, CDR2 SVGAGI. The CDR3 loop is CASSYGRQGLNTEAFF. The CDR3 DNA follows: TGTGCCAGCAGTTACGGACGACAGGGACTGAACACTGAAGCTTTCTTT.

This clonotype was picked up many times. The chain combines TRBV20-1 with TRBJ2-7; D is undetermined. V was trimmed by 0 bases and J by 4 bases, leaving 7 bases between them. This CDR3 has 12 amino acids. Germline CDR1 reads DFQATT; CDR2 reads SNEGSKA (reference sequence). The CDR3 region has the DNA TGCAGTGCTAGAGATCGCGGTTACGAGCAGTACTTC. This encodes CSARDRGYEQYF.

This clonotype was counted many times. The rearrangement joins TRBV11-3 to TRBJ2-5; a possible D gene is TRBD2 (5 bases). V was trimmed by 3 bases and J by 5 bases, leaving 10 bases between them. Germline lookup yields CDR1 SGHNT and CDR2 YENEEA. CDR3 size: 13 residues. CDR3 residues: CASSFSSGETQYF. The CDR3 DNA reads as TGTGCCAGCAGCTTCTCCTCGGGGGAGACCCAGTACTTC.

This clonotype was picked up many times. The chain employs TRBV11-3 and TRBJ2-7, with 9 bases fitting TRBD2. Germline values: CDR1 SGHNT, CDR2 YENEEA. CDR3 length equals 15 residues. V lost 5 bases and J lost 2; bases outside the gene matches: 7. DNA for the CDR3: TGTGCCAGCAGCGAACAGACTAGCGGTCCCTACGAGCAGTACTTC. Its translation: CASSEQTSGPYEQYF.

This clonotype was found many times. The chain employs TRBV6-1 and TRBJ2-5; 7 bases agree with TRBD1. CDR3 size: 15 residues. Germline CDR1 reads MNHNS; CDR2 reads SASEGT. J lost 2 bases, V lost 7 bases, and 10 bases had no gene match. CDR3 nucleotides: TGTGCCAGCACCGACGGGACAGAGCTACAAGAGACCCAGTACTTC. The encoded protein is CASTDGTELQETQYF.

This clonotype was seen at least ten times. V usage is TRBV6-1 and J usage is TRBJ1-5; D is possibly TRBD1 (5 bases). Germline CDR1 reads MNHNS; CDR2 reads SASEGT. Trimming left V 6 bases short and J 7 bases short, with 16 bases between. The CDR3 spans 14 residues. The CDR3 reads CASRRPGTGQPQHF. In DNA, the CDR3 is TGTGCCAGCAGACGGCCAGGGACGGGGCAGCCCCAGCATTTT.

As to this clonotype: A far larger clone is only one base removed, so a read error is likely. This chain uses TRBV18 with TRBJ2-3, with D maybe TRBD1 (6 bases). The assigned J gene may be wrong: the sequence end matches TRBJ1-1 better. Germline CDR1 reads KGHSH; CDR2 reads LQKENI. The CDR3 extends over 15 amino acids. The CDR3 nucleotides read TGTGCCAGCTCACCGACCAGGGGAACGAACACTGAAGCTTTCTTT. It specifies CASSPTRGTNTEAFF.